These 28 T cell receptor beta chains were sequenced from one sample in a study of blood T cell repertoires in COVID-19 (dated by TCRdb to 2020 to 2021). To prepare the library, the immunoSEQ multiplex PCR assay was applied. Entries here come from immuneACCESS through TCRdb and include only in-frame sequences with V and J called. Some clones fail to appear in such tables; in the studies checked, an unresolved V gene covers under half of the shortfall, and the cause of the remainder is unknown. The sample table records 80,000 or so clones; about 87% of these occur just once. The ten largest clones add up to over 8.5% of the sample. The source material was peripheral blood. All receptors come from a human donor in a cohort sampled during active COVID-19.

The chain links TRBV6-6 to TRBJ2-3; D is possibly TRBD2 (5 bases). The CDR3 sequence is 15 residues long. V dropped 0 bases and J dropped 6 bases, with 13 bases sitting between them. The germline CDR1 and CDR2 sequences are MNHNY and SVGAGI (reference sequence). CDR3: CASSYSFPGFDTQYF. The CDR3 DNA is TGTGCCAGCAGTTACTCTTTTCCGGGGTTTGATACGCAGTATTTT.

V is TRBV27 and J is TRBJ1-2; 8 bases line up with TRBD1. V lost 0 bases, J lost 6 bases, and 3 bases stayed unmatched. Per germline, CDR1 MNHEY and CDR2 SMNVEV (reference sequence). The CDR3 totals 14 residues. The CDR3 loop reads CASSLSRGLDGYTF. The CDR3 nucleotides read TGTGCCAGCAGTTTATCCAGGGGGCTTGATGGCTACACCTTC.

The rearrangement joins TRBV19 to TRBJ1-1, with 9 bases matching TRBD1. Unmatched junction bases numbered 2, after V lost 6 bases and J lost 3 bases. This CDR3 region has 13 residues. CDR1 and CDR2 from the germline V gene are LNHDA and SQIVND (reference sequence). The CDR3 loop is CASSRTGDTEAFF. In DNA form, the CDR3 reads TGTGCCAGTAGCCGGACAGGGGACACTGAAGCTTTCTTT.

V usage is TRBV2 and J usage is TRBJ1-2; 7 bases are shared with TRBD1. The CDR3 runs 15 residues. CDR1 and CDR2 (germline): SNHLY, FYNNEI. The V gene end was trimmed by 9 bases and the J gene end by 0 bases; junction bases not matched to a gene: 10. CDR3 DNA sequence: TGTGCCAGAGGGGGCCCCTCGATGTCTAACTATGGCTACACCTTC. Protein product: CARGGPSMSNYGYTF.

CDR3 in DNA: TGTGCCAGCTCCTACAGATCTGGAAACACCATATATTTT. As protein: CASSYRSGNTIYF. The rearrangement uses TRBV7-2 and TRBJ1-3; D remains unclear. CDR1 SGHTA and CDR2 FQGNSA come from the germline V gene. The ends were cut back, 8 bases at V and 1 base at J, with 9 bases in the middle. The CDR3 is made up of 13 amino acids.

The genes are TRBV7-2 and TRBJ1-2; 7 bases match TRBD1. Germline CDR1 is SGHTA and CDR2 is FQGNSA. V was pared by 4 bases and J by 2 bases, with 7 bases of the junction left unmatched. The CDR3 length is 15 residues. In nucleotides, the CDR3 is TGTGCCAGCAGCTCCAGATCACAGGGGAACTATGGCTACACCTTC. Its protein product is CASSSRSQGNYGYTF.

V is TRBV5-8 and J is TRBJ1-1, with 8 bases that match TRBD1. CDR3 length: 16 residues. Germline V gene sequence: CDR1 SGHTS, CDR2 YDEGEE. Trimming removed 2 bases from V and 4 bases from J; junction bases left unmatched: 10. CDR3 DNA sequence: TGTGCCAGCAGCTTACGCTTGATTACAGGGGGCACTGAAGCTTTCTTT. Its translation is CASSLRLITGGTEAFF.

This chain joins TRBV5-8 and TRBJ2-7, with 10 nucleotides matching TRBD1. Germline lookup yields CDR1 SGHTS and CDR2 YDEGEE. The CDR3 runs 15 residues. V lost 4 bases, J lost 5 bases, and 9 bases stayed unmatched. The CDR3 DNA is TGTGCCAGCAGCCGACCGGGACAGGGGAGCCACGAGCAGTACTTC. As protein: CASSRPGQGSHEQYF.

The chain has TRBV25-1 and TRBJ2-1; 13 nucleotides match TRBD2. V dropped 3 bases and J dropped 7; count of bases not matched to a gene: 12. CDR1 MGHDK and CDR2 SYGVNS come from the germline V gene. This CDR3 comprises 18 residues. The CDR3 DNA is TGTGCCAGCAGTGAGGTTCGGACTAGCGGGGGACTGTGGAATGAGCAGTTCTTC. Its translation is CASSEVRTSGGLWNEQFF.

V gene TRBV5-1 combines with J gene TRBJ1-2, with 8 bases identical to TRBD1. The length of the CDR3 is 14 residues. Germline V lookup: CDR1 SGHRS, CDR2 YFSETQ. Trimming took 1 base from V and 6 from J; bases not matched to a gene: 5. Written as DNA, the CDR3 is TGCGCCAGCAGCTTGTTTCGGACAGGGAATGGCTACACCTTC. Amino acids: CASSLFRTGNGYTF.

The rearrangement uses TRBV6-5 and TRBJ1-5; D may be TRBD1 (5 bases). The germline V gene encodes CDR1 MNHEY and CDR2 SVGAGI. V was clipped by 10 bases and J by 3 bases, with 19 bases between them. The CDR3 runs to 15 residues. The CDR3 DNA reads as TGTGCCACCGAGTGGGCAGGGCAGAACAATCAGCCCCAGCATTTT. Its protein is CATEWAGQNNQPQHF.

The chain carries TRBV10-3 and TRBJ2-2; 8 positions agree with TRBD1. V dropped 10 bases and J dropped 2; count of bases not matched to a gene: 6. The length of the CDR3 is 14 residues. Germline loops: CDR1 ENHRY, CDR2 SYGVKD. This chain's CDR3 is CATTGTGNTGELFF. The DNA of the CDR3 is TGTGCCACTACCGGGACAGGAAACACCGGGGAGCTGTTTTTT.

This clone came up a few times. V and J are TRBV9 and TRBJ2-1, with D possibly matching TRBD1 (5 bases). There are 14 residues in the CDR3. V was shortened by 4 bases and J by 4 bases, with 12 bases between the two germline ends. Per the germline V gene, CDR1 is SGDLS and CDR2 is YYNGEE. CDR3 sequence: CASSPGYEYNEQFF. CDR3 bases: TGTGCCAGCAGCCCAGGGTATGAGTACAATGAGCAGTTCTTC.

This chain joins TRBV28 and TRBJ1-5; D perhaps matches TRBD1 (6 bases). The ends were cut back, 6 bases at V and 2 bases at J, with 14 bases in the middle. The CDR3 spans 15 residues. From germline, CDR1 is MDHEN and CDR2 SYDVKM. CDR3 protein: CASREGTTRNQPQHF. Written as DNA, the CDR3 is TGTGCCAGCAGAGAAGGGACAACACGCAATCAGCCCCAGCATTTT. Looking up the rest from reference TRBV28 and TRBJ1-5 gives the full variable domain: DVKVTQSSRYLVKRTGEKVFLECVQDMDHENMFWYRQDPGLGLRLIYFSYDVKMKEKGDIPEGYSVSREKKERFSLILESASTNQTSMYLCASREGTTRNQPQHFGDGTRLSIL.

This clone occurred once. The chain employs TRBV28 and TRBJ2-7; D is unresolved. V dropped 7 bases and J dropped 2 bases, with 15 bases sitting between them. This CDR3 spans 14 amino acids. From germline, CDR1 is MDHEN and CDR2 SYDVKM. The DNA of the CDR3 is TGTGCCAGCACCTTTAGCTTAAGGCCCTACGAGCAGTACTTC. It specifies CASTFSLRPYEQYF.

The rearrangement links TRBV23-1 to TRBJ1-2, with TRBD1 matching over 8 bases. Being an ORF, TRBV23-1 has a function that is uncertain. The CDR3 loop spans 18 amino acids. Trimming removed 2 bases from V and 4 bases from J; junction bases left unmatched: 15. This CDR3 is CASSQPDRGRSLLYGYTF. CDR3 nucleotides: TGCGCCAGCAGTCAACCTGACAGGGGCCGGTCTTTACTCTATGGCTACACCTTC.

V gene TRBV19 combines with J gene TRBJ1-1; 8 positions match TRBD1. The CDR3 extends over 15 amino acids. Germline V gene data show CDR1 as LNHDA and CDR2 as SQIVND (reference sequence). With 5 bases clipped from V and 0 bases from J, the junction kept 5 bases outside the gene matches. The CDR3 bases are TGTGCCAGTAGTCTTAGGACAGGGTTGAACACTGAAGCTTTCTTT. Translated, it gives CASSLRTGLNTEAFF.

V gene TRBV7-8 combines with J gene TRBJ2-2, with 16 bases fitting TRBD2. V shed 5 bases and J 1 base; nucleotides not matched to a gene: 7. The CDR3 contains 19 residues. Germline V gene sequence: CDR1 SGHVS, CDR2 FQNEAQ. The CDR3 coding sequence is TGTGCCAGCAGCCTAAGGGGACTAGCGGGGGGGAGGAACACCGGGGAGCTGTTTTTT. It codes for CASSLRGLAGGRNTGELFF.

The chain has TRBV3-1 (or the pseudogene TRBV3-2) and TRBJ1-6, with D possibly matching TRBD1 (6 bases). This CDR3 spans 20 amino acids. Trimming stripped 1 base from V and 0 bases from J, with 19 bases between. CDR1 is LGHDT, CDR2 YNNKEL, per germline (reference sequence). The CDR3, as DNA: TGTGCCAGCAGCCAAGGAAGGCAGGGGAGCCTAAGCTCCTATAATTCACCCCTCCACTTT. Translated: CASSQGRQGSLSSYNSPLHF.

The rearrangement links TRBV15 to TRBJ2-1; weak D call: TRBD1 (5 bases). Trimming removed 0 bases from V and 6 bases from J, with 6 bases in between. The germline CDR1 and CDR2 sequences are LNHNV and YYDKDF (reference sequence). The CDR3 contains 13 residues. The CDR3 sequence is CATSRDTGNEQFF. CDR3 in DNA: TGTGCCACCAGCAGAGATACAGGCAATGAGCAGTTCTTC.

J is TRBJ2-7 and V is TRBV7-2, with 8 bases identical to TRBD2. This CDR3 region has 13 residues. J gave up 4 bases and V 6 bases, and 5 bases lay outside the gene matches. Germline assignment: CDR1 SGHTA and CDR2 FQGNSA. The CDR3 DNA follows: TGTGCCAGCAGAGTGGGGACTAGTTACGAGCAGTACTTC. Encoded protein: CASRVGTSYEQYF.

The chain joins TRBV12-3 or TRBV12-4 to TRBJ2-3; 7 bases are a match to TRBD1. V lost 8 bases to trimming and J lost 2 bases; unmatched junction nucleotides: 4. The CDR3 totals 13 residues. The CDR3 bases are TGTGCCAGCGGGGACAGCCTCACAGATACGCAGTATTTT. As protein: CASGDSLTDTQYF.

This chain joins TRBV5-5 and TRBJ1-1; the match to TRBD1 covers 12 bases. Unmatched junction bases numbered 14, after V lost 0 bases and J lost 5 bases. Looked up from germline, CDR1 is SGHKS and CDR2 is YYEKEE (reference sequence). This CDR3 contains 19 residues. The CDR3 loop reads CASSLAAQRDRGPRTEAFF. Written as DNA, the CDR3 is TGTGCCAGCAGCTTGGCGGCCCAACGGGACAGGGGGCCGCGAACTGAAGCTTTCTTT.

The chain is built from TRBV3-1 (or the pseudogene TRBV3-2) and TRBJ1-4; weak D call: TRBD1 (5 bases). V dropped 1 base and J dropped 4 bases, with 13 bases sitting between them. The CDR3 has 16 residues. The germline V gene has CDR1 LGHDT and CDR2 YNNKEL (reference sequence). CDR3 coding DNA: TGTGCCAGCAGCCAAGGCCTACAGGAGTTTAATGAAAAACTGTTTTTT. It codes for CASSQGLQEFNEKLFF.

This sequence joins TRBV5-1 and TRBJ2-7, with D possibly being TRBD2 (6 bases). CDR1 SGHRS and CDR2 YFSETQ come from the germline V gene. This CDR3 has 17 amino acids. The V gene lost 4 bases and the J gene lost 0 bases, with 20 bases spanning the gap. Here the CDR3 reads CASSKGPGSRNSYEQYF. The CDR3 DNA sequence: TGCGCCAGCAGCAAGGGACCCGGGAGCCGAAACTCCTACGAGCAGTACTTC.

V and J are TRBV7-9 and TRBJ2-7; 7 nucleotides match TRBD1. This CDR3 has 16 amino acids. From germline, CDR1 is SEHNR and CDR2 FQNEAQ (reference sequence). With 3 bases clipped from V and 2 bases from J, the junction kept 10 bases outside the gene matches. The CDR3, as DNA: TGTGCCAGCAGCTTCGACAGGGAATTAAACCCCTACGAGCAGTACTTC. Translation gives CASSFDRELNPYEQYF.

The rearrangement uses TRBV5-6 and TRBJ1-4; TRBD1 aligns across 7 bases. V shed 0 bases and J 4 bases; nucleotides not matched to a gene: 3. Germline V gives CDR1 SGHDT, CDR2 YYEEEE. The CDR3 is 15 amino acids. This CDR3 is CASSLDRGVNEKLFF. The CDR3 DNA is TGTGCCAGCAGCTTGGACAGGGGAGTTAATGAAAAACTGTTTTTT.

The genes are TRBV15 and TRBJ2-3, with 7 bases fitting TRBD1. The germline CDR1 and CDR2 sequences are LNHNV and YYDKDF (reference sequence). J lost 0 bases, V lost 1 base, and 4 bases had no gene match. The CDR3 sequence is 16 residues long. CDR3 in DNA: TGTGCCACCAGCAGAGGGTCACAGGGGAGCACAGATACGCAGTATTTT. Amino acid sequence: CATSRGSQGSTDTQYF.